This T cell receptor beta chain was recovered during a study of shared clonotypes between healthy human individuals. Turning to the study itself: Each donor contributed plates that comprised three CD4 naive, three CD4 memory, two CD8 naive and one CD8 memory.

Trimming at V came to 3 bases and at J to 3 bases, leaving 7 bases not matched to a gene. The length of the CDR3 is 16 residues. The data were produced by immunoSEQ multiplex PCR, yet TCRdb's version contains in-frame clones alone and is incomplete. The data hold approximately 640,000 clones, with around 72% observed a single time. The TCR sequence derives from a woman in her twenties or thirties in good health. The genes are TRBV5-3 and TRBJ2-3; 10 bases agree with TRBD2. TRBV5-3 belongs to the ORF category, with a function that is uncertain. The sequenced sample was memory CD4+ T cells sorted from blood. Noted subset: CD45RA-negative fraction. CDR3 sequence (DNA): TGTGCCAGAAGCTATAGCGGGAGGTCTTCTACAGATACGCAGTATTTT. Residues: CARSYSGRSSTDTQYF.